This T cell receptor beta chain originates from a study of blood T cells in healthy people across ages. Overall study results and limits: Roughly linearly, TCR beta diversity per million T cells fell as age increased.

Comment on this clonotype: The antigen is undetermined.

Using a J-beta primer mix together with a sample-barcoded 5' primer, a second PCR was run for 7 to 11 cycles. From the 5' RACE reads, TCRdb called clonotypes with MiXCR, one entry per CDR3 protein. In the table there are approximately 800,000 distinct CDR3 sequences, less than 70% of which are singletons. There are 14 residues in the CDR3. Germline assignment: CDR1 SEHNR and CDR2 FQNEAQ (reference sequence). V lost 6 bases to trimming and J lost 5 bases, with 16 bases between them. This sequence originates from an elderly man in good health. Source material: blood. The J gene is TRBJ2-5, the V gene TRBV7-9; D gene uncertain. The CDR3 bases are TGTGCCAGCAGTCTAGAGTCGGACGGGGAGACCCAGTACTTC. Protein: CASSLESDGETQYF.